The entry below describes one TCR beta chain. Its cognate antigen is unknown. The data derive from a study of graft-versus-host responses after intestinal transplantation. Study information: Transplants were multivisceral, liver-intestinal, or isolated intestinal. Study findings and constraints: Where graft-donor T cell macrochimerism was present, patients had high graft-versus-host to host-versus-graft clonal ratios in allografts. GvH clones appeared in recipient marrow, some first in ileum or blood.

From germline, CDR1 is SGHRS and CDR2 YFSETQ. The CDR3 has 13 amino acids. J gave up 11 bases and V 5 bases, and 10 bases lay outside the gene matches. Only in-frame clones appear in the TCRdb table, and some are missing; sequencing was by immunoSEQ multiplex PCR. Of under 95,000 clones in the sample, around 90% were seen once. The receptor comes from a human donor who was the organ donor for an intestinal transplant. V gene TRBV5-1 combines with J gene TRBJ1-1, with TRBD1 matching over 9 bases. Sample: unstimulated CD4+ T cells sorted from spleen or lymph node cells, taken before transplant. CDR3 DNA: TGCGCCAGCAGGGAAACAGGGGGCGGAGAGGCTTTCTTT. Its translation: CASRETGGGEAFF. The complete variable domain, with remaining parts taken from reference TRBV5-1 and TRBJ1-1, reads KAGVTQTPRYLIKTRGQQVTLSCSPISGHRSVSWYQQTPGQGLQFLFEYFSETQRNKGNFPGRFSGRQFSNSRSEMNVSTLELGDSALYLCASRETGGGEAFFGQGTRLTVV.